The clone carrying this TCR beta chain appeared a few times. Antigen: not known. The sequenced template was cDNA made from the entire isolated RNA. Produced via immunoSEQ multiplex PCR; TCRdb's table is partial and in-frame only. The sample contains 93,000 or so clones, approximately 30% of which appear only once. This sample is part of a study of beta chain features in type 1 diabetes. Points from the study as a whole: Fewer junction insertions and more nucleotide deletions appeared in type 1 diabetes patients. Among patients, naive, central memory and Treg TCRB repertoires appeared more similar than among healthy donors. TCRB CDR3s from Type 1 diabetes patients were moderately but significantly shorter in all four CD4+ subsets.

The sequence came from a woman under 30 with type 1 diabetes. The material sequenced was central memory CD4+ T cells from blood.

The CDR3 loop reads CAWSRGQGFSTDTQYF. CDR3 in DNA: TGTGCCTGGAGTAGGGGGCAGGGGTTTTCCACAGATACGCAGTATTTT. The rearrangement links TRBV30 to TRBJ2-3, with 7 nucleotides matching TRBD1. CDR1 GTSNPN and CDR2 SVGIG come from the germline V gene (reference sequence). V lost 2 bases and J lost 2; bases outside the gene matches: 10. This CDR3 comprises 16 residues.